The subject of this entry is one T cell receptor (beta chain). This receptor's antigen is unknown. It has no much larger one-base neighbor in the sample; base qualities were not kept. This sample was included in a study of blood T cell repertoires in COVID-19 (dated by TCRdb to 2020 to 2021). For the study in its entirety: Samples covering the acute and convalescent phases of COVID-19 were provided by collaborators in the United States, Italy and Spain. Subjects who had been exposed to COVID-19, were actively infected with it, or had recovered from it provided the deeply sampled blood TCRbeta repertoires that made up the dataset. Where available, HLA class I and class II types were obtained from metadata supplied by the sample provider rather than from assay-based typing. Samples came from the ongoing ImmuneRACE study (first 160 participants) plus 1,254 subjects from 6 global collaborators. The repertoires were made available in a free public database intended to serve as a resource for research on the immune response to SARS-CoV-2. The prospective study material was composed of cDNA or gDNA derived from T cells, B-cell-depleted T cells, or PBMCs. The sample metadata nearly always contained a de-identified subject ID, COVID-19 status, age in years and sex.

CDR1 and CDR2, looked up from the germline V gene, are SGDLS and YYNGEE. Including cysteine and phenylalanine, the CDR3 has 15 amino acids. The CDR3 DNA has 45 bases and is translated from base 1. Here V drops 0 bases and J drops 2 bases, and the junction holds 4 bases not matched to any gene. TCRbeta CDR3 regions were amplified from genomic DNA using the immunoSEQ Assay, a bias-controlled multiplex PCR. In the authors' own workflow: The number of nucleated cells in each sample was estimated by amplification of reference gene primers within the assay. Sequence reads were collapsed and filtered to measure the absolute abundance of every unique TCRbeta CDR3 rearrangement. For each sample, productive Simpson clonality was calculated as the square root of Simpson's diversity index across productive rearrangements. The table comes from immuneACCESS by way of TCRdb, which keeps in-frame sequences with V and J called. Part of the clones is missing from these tables; in studies checked, under half for an unresolved V gene and the rest for unknown reasons. The V and J calls and clone size come from that table; D and trimming were worked out from the DNA. The sample table lists roughly 350,000 clones, around 87% of them with a count of one. The ten largest clones take up roughly 10% of the sample.

One collaborating source in Seattle enrolled patients during active infection and followed them longitudinally through the course of disease. Collaborating institutions collected whole blood in K2EDTA tubes following their own protocols. For TCRbeta analysis, collaborators shipped samples as frozen whole blood, isolated PBMCs, or DNA extracted from either of those sample types. General study outcomes and caveats: Clinical and demographic metadata were provided uncurated, with the amount varying by source and participant.

The chain is made from TRBV9 and TRBJ2-5; TRBD2 lines up with 7 middle nucleotides. The source of this sequence is a woman aged 25-40 years with COVID-19, enrolled during active disease. Specimen: peripheral blood. CDR3 protein: CASSVVGGGQETQYF. The sequenced DNA: TGTGCCAGCAGCGTAGTGGGCGGGGGACAAGAGACCCAGTACTTC.